The 8 T cell receptor beta chains given below trace back to one sample, sequenced in a study of OX40 agonist ivuxolimab in advanced cancers. Using immunoSEQ multiplex PCR, the repertoire was profiled, and TCRdb retains in-frame clones only, with some absent. The sample lists approximately 69,000 clones, just under 95% occurring once. Sequencing used CD4+ or CD8+ T cells sorted from blood, obtained in a trial of the OX40 agonist ivuxolimab. The receptor set was obtained from an adult with an advanced solid tumor such as melanoma, head and neck, liver or kidney cancer.

This clone has a single count. V usage is TRBV27 and J usage is TRBJ1-1; D uncertain. The CDR3 consists of 15 residues. Trimming took 0 bases from V and 1 from J, leaving 9 bases between them. CDR1 is MNHEY, CDR2 SMNVEV, per germline (reference sequence). CDR3 DNA: TGTGCCAGCAGTTTATCGGGCGGTGGGAACACTGAAGCTTTCTTT. Protein product: CASSLSGGGNTEAFF.

The chain links TRBV19 to TRBJ1-5, with D unclear. The CDR3 sequence is 14 residues long. Trimming took 5 bases from V and 0 from J, leaving 8 bases between them. From germline, CDR1 is LNHDA and CDR2 SQIVND (reference sequence). The chain's CDR3 is CASSRENSNQPQHF. The CDR3 nucleotides are TGTGCCAGTAGTCGAGAAAATAGCAATCAGCCCCAGCATTTT.

The rearrangement joins TRBV6-5 to TRBJ2-2; TRBD2 might be the D (5 bases). This CDR3 has 12 amino acids. The V end lost 7 bases, the J end lost 7 bases, and 10 bases lay between the germline ends. Germline values: CDR1 MNHEY, CDR2 SVGAGI. In DNA form, the CDR3 reads TGTGCCAGCAAAATCGGGGTCGGGGAGCTGTTTTTT. Amino acids: CASKIGVGELFF.

V and J are TRBV5-8 and TRBJ2-1; D gene ambiguous. Trimming removed 5 bases from V and 9 bases from J, with 6 bases in between. The germline V gene has CDR1 SGHTS and CDR2 YDEGEE. CDR3 length: 10 amino acids. This chain's CDR3 is CASRPAEQFF. The CDR3 coding sequence is TGTGCCAGCAGGCCGGCTGAGCAGTTCTTC.

This clone was counted once. This chain connects TRBV7-9 to TRBJ1-6, with 8 nucleotides matching TRBD1. The CDR3 is 15 residues long. Germline loops: CDR1 SEHNR, CDR2 FQNEAQ (reference sequence). J lost 7 bases, V lost 0 bases, and 2 bases had no gene match. The CDR3 is CASSLADRANSPLHF. The CDR3 coding sequence is TGTGCCAGCAGCTTAGCGGACAGGGCCAATTCACCCCTCCACTTT.

The table lists this clone with a count of one. CDR3 nucleotide sequence: TGTGCCAGCAGCACCTCCCGGGACAGGGTAACAGATACGCAGTATTTT. Translating it yields CASSTSRDRVTDTQYF. The chain links TRBV9 to TRBJ2-3, with TRBD1 matching over 9 bases. The germline V gene encodes CDR1 SGDLS and CDR2 YYNGEE. The V segment lost 4 bases and the J segment 3 bases; nucleotides outside the gene matches: 9. The length of the CDR3 is 16 residues.

V and J are TRBV7-2 and TRBJ1-5, with D tentatively TRBD1 (5 bases). Trimming took off 5 bases at V and 0 bases at J, with 11 bases between the two ends. CDR1 is SGHTA, CDR2 FQGNSA, per germline. The CDR3 spans 15 residues. The CDR3 nucleotides are TGTGCCAGCAGCCCGGGGCCGTATAGCAATCAGCCCCAGCATTTT. Residues: CASSPGPYSNQPQHF. The whole variable domain, filled in from reference TRBV7-2 and TRBJ1-5, reads GAGVSQSPSNKVTEKGKDVELRCDPISGHTALYWYRQSLGQGLEFLIYFQGNSAPDKSGLPSDRFSAERTGGSVSTLTIQRTQQEDSAVYLCASSPGPYSNQPQHFGDGTRLSIL.

The chain's CDR3 is CASSRTTGAEQPQHF. In DNA form, the CDR3 reads TGCGCCAGCAGCCGGACGACAGGGGCGGAACAGCCCCAGCATTTT. The genes are TRBV4-1 and TRBJ1-5; the match to TRBD1 covers 8 bases. CDR1 is MGHRA, CDR2 YSYEKL, per germline. This CDR3 comprises 15 residues. V lost 4 bases and J lost 7; bases outside the gene matches: 9.